This T cell receptor (beta chain) was identified in a study of CD8+ T cells in alopecia areata. About the research overall: Grafted skin came from C3H/HeJ donors with spontaneous alopecia (roughly 6-12 months old) and was placed on roughly 7-11-week-old female C3H/HeJ mice.

With regard to this clone: Mouse germline and gene names are used. The sequence runs out 4 residues before the end of the CDR3; the remainder is reconstructed from the germline J gene.

Sequencing templates came from extracted RNA that was reverse transcribed into cDNA. Only in-frame clones appear in the TCRdb table, and some are missing; sequencing was by immunoSEQ multiplex PCR. The repertoire consists of more than 90,000 clones, none detected only once. Unmatched junction bases numbered 4, after V lost 0 bases and J lost 0 bases. The germline CDR1 and CDR2 sequences are NSHNY and SYGAGN. The CDR3 sequence is 16 residues long. The sequence was obtained from a C3H/HeJ mouse with alopecia areata. The strain's MHC type: H2-k. This chain connects TRBV13-1 to TRBJ2-7, with 9 bases identical to TRBD2. Material for sequencing was lesional skin. Here the CDR3 reads CASSDEIGGASYEQYF. CDR3 bases read: TGTGCCAGCAGTGATGAGATTGGGGGGGCCTCCTAT.